One sample yielded the 9 T cell receptor beta chains listed below, sequenced in a study of CD8 T cells in Susac syndrome. The RNA input was roughly 0.45 to 1 ug, and it was reverse transcribed with random hexamers. One entry per CDR3 protein results from TCRdb running MiXCR on the immunoSEQ multiplex PCR reads. Among fewer than 200,000 distinct CDR3 sequences listed, 90% to 95% were seen once. Sequenced: CD4+ T cells from PBMCs. These receptors came from a human donor with Susac syndrome.

The J gene is TRBJ1-1, the V gene TRBV12-5; TRBD1 matches at 8 bases. The V segment lost 0 bases and the J segment 5 bases; nucleotides outside the gene matches: 14. CDR3 size: 18 residues. Germline CDR1 reads LGHNT; CDR2 reads FRNRAP. The CDR3 region has the DNA TGTGCTAGTGGTTTGGTAGTTTCCCCGTCGACAGGGGCAACTGAAGCTTTCTTT. It codes for CASGLVVSPSTGATEAFF.

The V call is TRBV6-5, the J call TRBJ2-6; 10 nucleotides line up with TRBD1. The V gene end was trimmed by 2 bases and the J gene end by 0 bases; junction bases not matched to a gene: 4. CDR1 is MNHEY, CDR2 SVGAGI, per germline. The CDR3 loop spans 18 amino acids. DNA of the CDR3: TGTGCCAGCAGTTACGGCGGGACAGGGGACTCTGGGGCCAACGTCCTGACTTTC. This encodes CASSYGGTGDSGANVLTF.

V is TRBV5-1 and J is TRBJ1-6; no reliable D call. CDR1 SGHRS and CDR2 YFSETQ come from the germline V gene. V lost 4 bases, J lost 4 bases, and 9 bases lay in between. The CDR3 runs 14 residues. The CDR3 DNA is TGCGCCAGCAGCGAGAGACATTATAATTCACCCCTCCACTTT. The encoded protein is CASSERHYNSPLHF.

This clonotype has just one count. The chain recombines TRBV11-3 with TRBJ2-2; no clear D gene. The V and J ends lost 1 base and 0 bases respectively, with 15 bases between them. The CDR3 consists of 18 residues. CDR1 and CDR2 from the germline V gene are SGHNT and YENEEA. CDR3 region: CASSLVRLEDANTGELFF. CDR3 nucleotides: TGTGCCAGCAGCTTAGTTCGTCTAGAGGATGCGAACACCGGGGAGCTGTTTTTT.

The chain has TRBV9 and TRBJ2-7, with 9 bases fitting TRBD1. In germline, CDR1 is SGDLS, CDR2 YYNGEE. The CDR3 is made up of 15 amino acids. The V gene end was trimmed by 0 bases and the J gene end by 4 bases; junction bases not matched to a gene: 5. CDR3 sequence: CASSVAWDRVYEQYF. CDR3 coding DNA: TGTGCCAGCAGCGTAGCCTGGGACAGGGTGTACGAGCAGTACTTC.

This rearrangement joins TRBV3-1 to TRBJ1-2, with 7 bases identical to TRBD1. In germline, CDR1 is LGHDT, CDR2 YNNKEL (reference sequence). V lost 8 bases to trimming and J lost 4 bases; unmatched junction nucleotides: 4. The length of the CDR3 is 12 residues. CDR3 nucleotides: TGTGCCAGCTTCCGGGACAGCTATGGCTACACCTTC. Translation: CASFRDSYGYTF.

This chain joins TRBV5-1 and TRBJ2-1, with 8 bases aligning to TRBD2. The CDR3 spans 17 residues. The germline V gene encodes CDR1 SGHRS and CDR2 YFSETQ. V shed 4 bases and J 1 base; nucleotides not matched to a gene: 10. The chain's CDR3 is CASSPTKAGASYNEQFF. CDR3 nucleotides: TGCGCCAGCAGCCCGACGAAAGCGGGGGCTTCCTACAATGAGCAGTTCTTC.

This chain connects TRBV7-2 to TRBJ1-2, with D perhaps TRBD1 (6 bases). The CDR3 consists of 16 residues. V was trimmed by 0 bases and J by 0 bases, leaving 11 bases between them. Germline CDR1 SGHTA, CDR2 FQGNSA. The CDR3 bases are TGTGCCAGCAGCTTAGCCCCAGGGGCTACTAACTATGGCTACACCTTC. It specifies CASSLAPGATNYGYTF.

The chain is built from TRBV9 and TRBJ1-2; no firm D call. Germline assignment: CDR1 SGDLS and CDR2 YYNGEE. This CDR3 comprises 15 residues. Trimming pared 0 bases from V and 3 bases from J, leaving 12 bases between. The CDR3 region has the DNA TGTGCCAGCAGCGTAGTTCCAACCACATACTATGGCTACACCTTC. The encoded protein is CASSVVPTTYYGYTF.